Listed below are T cell receptor beta chains from one sample, sequenced in a study of blood T cell repertoires in COVID-19. Here immunoSEQ multiplex PCR was the method, and the copy in TCRdb shows in-frame clones only, minus some. The data show 55,000 to 70,000 clones, 90% to 95% seen once. The sample taken for sequencing was peripheral blood. These receptors were taken from a man aged 40-50 years with COVID-19, enrolled during active disease. The conserved cysteine and the conserved F or W are not part of the CDR3 here.

V gene	J gene	CDR3 protein
TRBV19	TRBJ1-2	ASSLAGGNYGYT
TRBV4-2	TRBJ2-2	ASSQESSGGGELF
TRBV6-6	TRBJ1-3	ASSYQQGSGNTIY
TRBV18	TRBJ1-1	ASSLRDRGTMNTEAF
TRBV6-1	TRBJ1-2	ASSDTGYYGYT
TRBV9	TRBJ2-7	ASSVGTSGVYEQY
TRBV18	TRBJ2-6	ASSPQGAGANVLT
TRBV30	TRBJ2-2	AWSVGGTNTGELF
TRBV29-1	TRBJ1-1	SGTGHKNTEAF
TRBV10-1	TRBJ2-3	ASSEASGGDASTDTQY
TRBV28	TRBJ1-2	ASSPGGGDYGYT
TRBV19	TRBJ2-1	ASTPRQGSYNEQF
TRBV28	TRBJ2-1	ASLSGTGEFNEQF
TRBV2	TRBJ2-2	ASSGGRTGELF
TRBV2	TRBJ2-3	ASSELSGRGADTQY
TRBV5-4	TRBJ1-1	ASSLGTGGTEAF
TRBV27	TRBJ2-5	ASSANLGGVNQETQY
TRBV6-5	TRBJ1-2	ASRSDQGGGYT
TRBV25-1	TRBJ1-2	ASSEYRGNGYT
TRBV6-6	TRBJ1-1	ASSYGHTEAF
TRBV19	TRBJ1-1	ASNRGWNTEAF
TRBV28	TRBJ1-6	ASTGQGSPLH
TRBV10-1	TRBJ2-3	ASSEYRGGTDTQY
TRBV6-1	TRBJ1-3	ASSEAPPGQGGNTIY
TRBV7-9	TRBJ2-1	ASSPTGTSKMNEQF
TRBV3-1/TRBV3-2	TRBJ2-3	ASSQGDRGDTQY
TRBV5-6	TRBJ2-7	ASTRDSNYEQY
TRBV5-1	TRBJ1-1	ASSLEGGTEAF
TRBV7-3	TRBJ2-5	ASSLGGGAQETQY
TRBV19	TRBJ2-7	ASSIGPTPDEQY
TRBV13	TRBJ2-7	ASSTAGTTYEQY
TRBV3-1/TRBV3-2	TRBJ2-7	ASTPGLAGAGEQY
TRBV19	TRBJ1-5	ASSIQSGEGQPQH
TRBV5-1	TRBJ2-7	ASSSGLAGGDEQY
TRBV11-2	TRBJ1-1	ASSRGREGTEAF
TRBV6-5	TRBJ2-7	ASAEVLEVAGEQY
TRBV11-3	TRBJ1-1	ASSLWDRGRTEAF
TRBV9	TRBJ1-1	ASSGRAGGTEAF
TRBV2	TRBJ2-2	ASSEVPGITGELF